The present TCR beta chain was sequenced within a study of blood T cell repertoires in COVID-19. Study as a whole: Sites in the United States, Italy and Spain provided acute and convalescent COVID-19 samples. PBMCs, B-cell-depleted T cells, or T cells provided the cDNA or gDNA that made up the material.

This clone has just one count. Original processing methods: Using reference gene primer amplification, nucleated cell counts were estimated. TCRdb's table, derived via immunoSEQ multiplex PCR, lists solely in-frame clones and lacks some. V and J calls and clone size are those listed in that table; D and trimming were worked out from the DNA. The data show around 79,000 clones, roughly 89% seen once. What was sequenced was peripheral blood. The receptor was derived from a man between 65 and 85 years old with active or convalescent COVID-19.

This CDR3 reads CASSPANRGNYGYTF. Here the CDR3 DNA reads TGTGCCAGCAGCCCGGCGAACAGGGGTAACTATGGCTACACCTTC. J is TRBJ1-2 and V is TRBV3-1 (or the pseudogene TRBV3-2), with 7 positions matching TRBD1. This CDR3 has 15 amino acids. The germline V gene has CDR1 LGHDT and CDR2 YNNKEL (reference sequence). After removal of 4 bases from V and 1 base from J, the junction contained 6 bases not matched to a gene.